Included here is one TCR beta chain sequence, with context. Its specificity is not known. This sample was taken from a study of cytomegalovirus exposure and HLA in healthy donors. Study results and caveats: As confirmed in vitro, a few CMV-associated chains were specific for CMV antigens.

J lost 6 bases, V lost 0 bases, and 7 bases had no gene match. Germline V gene data show CDR1 as SGHVS and CDR2 as FNYEAQ. CDR3 length: 15 amino acids. Use of 60 Vbeta and 13 Jbeta primers characterized the PCR. Profiling relied on immunoSEQ multiplex PCR, and the TCRdb table lists in-frame clones only, not all of them. The sample includes 100,000 or so clones, roughly 78% seen only once; the top ten take 7.3%. This sequence joins TRBV7-6 and TRBJ2-7; TRBD1 agrees at 8 bases. The sequence was obtained from a young man in good health and CMV-seronegative. The sample taken for sequencing was PBMCs. This chain's CDR3 is CASSLAAGGLGEQYF. DNA of the CDR3: TGTGCCAGCAGCTTAGCGGCAGGGGGCCTCGGCGAGCAGTACTTC. Full variable domain (outside the CDR3, taken from reference TRBV7-6 and TRBJ2-7): GAGVSQSPRYKVTKRGQDVALRCDPISGHVSLYWYRQALGQGPEFLTYFNYEAQQDKSGLPNDRFSAERPEGSISTLTIQRTEQRDSAMYRCASSLAAGGLGEQYFGPGTRLTVT.